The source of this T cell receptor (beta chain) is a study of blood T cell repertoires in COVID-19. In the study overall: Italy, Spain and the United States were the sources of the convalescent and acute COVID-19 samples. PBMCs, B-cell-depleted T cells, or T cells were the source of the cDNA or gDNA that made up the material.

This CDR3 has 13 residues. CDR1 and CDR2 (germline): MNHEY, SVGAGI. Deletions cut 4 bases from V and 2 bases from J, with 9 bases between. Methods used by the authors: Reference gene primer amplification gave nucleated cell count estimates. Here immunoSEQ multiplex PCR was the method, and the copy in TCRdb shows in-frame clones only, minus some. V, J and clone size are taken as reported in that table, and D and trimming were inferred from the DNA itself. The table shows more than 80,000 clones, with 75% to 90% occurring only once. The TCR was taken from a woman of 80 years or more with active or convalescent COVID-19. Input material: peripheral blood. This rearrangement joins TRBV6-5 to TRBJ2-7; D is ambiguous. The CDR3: CASSSGSPYEQYF. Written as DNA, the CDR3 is TGTGCCAGCAGTTCCGGGTCTCCCTACGAGCAGTACTTC.